This T cell receptor beta chain was identified in a study of blood T cell repertoires in COVID-19. Study information: Spain, Italy and the United States supplied samples that represented acute and convalescent COVID-19. In each case, the material was cDNA or gDNA derived from T cells, B-cell-depleted T cells, or PBMCs.

Per the original data handling: Researchers report that nucleated cell counts were estimated from reference gene primer amplification. Generated by immunoSEQ multiplex PCR, the TCRdb table keeps only in-frame clones and is missing some. The DNA gave D and trimming, while V, J and clone size come from that table. This table has roughly 36,000 clones, about 90% appearing once. This sequence was found in an older man with active COVID-19. The sequenced sample consisted of peripheral blood.

The CDR3 spells CASSPGSYNEQFF. The CDR3 DNA reads as TGTGCCAGCAGTCCAGGCTCCTACAATGAGCAGTTCTTC. The chain joins TRBV12-3 or TRBV12-4 to TRBJ2-1; D gene ambiguous. The V gene lost 5 bases and the J gene lost 0 bases, with 5 bases spanning the gap. This CDR3 is 13 amino acids long.